This TCR beta chain was observed in a study of T cells in Graves' hyperthyroidism and ophthalmopathy. Ten or more counts support this clonotype. V lost 1 base, J lost 2 bases, and 11 bases lay in between. CDR3 length: 15 residues. Per germline, CDR1 LGHNA and CDR2 YNFKEQ. Amplified TCR beta CDR3 regions derived from RNA transcripts. Researchers ran a first-round RT-PCR on the TCR CDR3 using the HTBI primer set. TCRdb itself ran the multiplex PCR reads through MiXCR, one entry per CDR3 protein. The table shows about 380,000 distinct CDR3 sequences, with under 20% occurring only once. The specimen sequenced was blood. The source is a man in his late teens or twenties with Graves' ophthalmopathy. The chain is built from TRBV4-2 and TRBJ2-5, with no clear D. DNA for the CDR3: TGTGCCAGCAGCCAAGGAGTGTCAGTACAAGAGACCCAGTACTTC. Translated, it gives CASSQGVSVQETQYF.